The TCR beta chain described here comes from a study of blood T cells in healthy people across ages. This clonotype was detected only a few times. Antigen specificity is unknown. One end of the junction does not line up with germline, which may come from a read error. Germline-derived CDR1 and CDR2 are SGHRS and YFSETQ. The CDR3 is 13 amino acids. Findings of the study overall: Diversity figures derived from one million T cells were judged to underestimate the true value. Donors of long life had a larger count of naive CD4+ cells and greater diversity than aged donors.

PCR was performed a second time for about 7 to 12 cycles using a sample-barcoded 5' primer and a J-beta primer mix. In TCRdb, the 5' RACE reads were re-called with MiXCR into one record per CDR3 protein. The sample records fewer than 750,000 distinct CDR3 sequences, 52% being singletons. The chain joins TRBV5-1 to TRBJ2-3; D remains ambiguous. This receptor was taken from a woman older than 75 in good health. Sequencing input: blood. In nucleotides, the CDR3 is TGCGCCAGCGGCTTAACGGTCGCAGATACGCAGTATTTT. It yields the protein CASGLTVADTQYF.